This TCR beta chain was sequenced in a study of cytomegalovirus exposure and HLA in healthy donors. The CDR3 runs to 14 residues. V lost 4 bases, J lost 8 bases, and 9 bases stayed unmatched. CDR1 is SGDLS, CDR2 YYNGEE, per germline. Vbeta (60) and Jbeta (13) primers were used in the PCR. TCRdb keeps only in-frame clones here, not all; method: immunoSEQ multiplex PCR. The sample has a few hundred thousand clones, 65% to 90% seen once. Material for sequencing was PBMCs. The receptor was isolated from a girl between 10 and 17 years old in good health and CMV-seronegative. The chain is built from TRBV9 and TRBJ1-2, with 9 bases identical to TRBD1. The DNA of the CDR3 is TGTGCCAGCAGCCCACCCGGGACAGGGAACGGCTACACCTTC. It is translated as CASSPPGTGNGYTF. Complete variable domain (other parts from reference TRBV9 and TRBJ1-2): DSGVTQTPKHLITATGQRVTLRCSPRSGDLSVYWYQQSLDQGLQFLIQYYNGEERAKGNILERFSAQQFPDLHSELNLSSLELGDSALYFCASSPPGTGNGYTFGSGTRLTVV.